This T cell receptor beta chain was captured in a study of lymphopenia after photon versus proton radiotherapy. Study-wide results and caveats: Oligoclonal CD8+ Temra expansion after nadir drove photon patients' diversity drop.

The CDR3 is made up of 16 amino acids. Trimming removed 0 bases at V and 3 bases at J, with 12 bases between. Germline loops: CDR1 KGHSH, CDR2 LQKENI. In regard to this clone: Its antigen remains unidentified.

TCRdb's table, derived via immunoSEQ multiplex PCR, lists solely in-frame clones and lacks some. The sample shows approximately 29,000 clones, about 80% of them seen only once. V gene TRBV18 combines with J gene TRBJ1-3; a possible D gene is TRBD1 (5 bases). This material consisted of peripheral blood, taken from a patient treated with proton-based radiotherapy. The receptor was isolated from a woman in her 70s with pancreatic cancer. CDR3 residues: CASSPPSRVYGNTIYF. The CDR3 coding sequence is TGTGCCAGCTCACCACCGAGCAGGGTGTATGGAAACACCATATATTTT.